This T cell receptor beta chain was retrieved from a study of beta chain features in type 1 diabetes. What was sequenced were expressed TCRB transcripts, since all of the isolated RNA had been reverse transcribed. Sequencing was performed with immunoSEQ multiplex PCR; in TCRdb, only in-frame clones are kept and a portion is missing. Found here are around 500,000 clones, 9.5% to 12% of them singletons; the top ten hold approximately 0.05%. Study-level findings and limits: Patients with type 1 diabetes showed fewer VDJ junction insertions and more deletions.

This clone was counted only a few times. The antigen remains unidentified. The sequence was collected from a woman between 18 and 29 years old in good health. Source material: naive CD4+ T cells from blood.

CDR3 in DNA: TGTGCCAGCAGCCACCGGGAGAGCTCCTACAATGAGCAGTTCTTC. Its protein product is CASSHRESSYNEQFF. The chain couples TRBV7-3 to TRBJ2-1; possibly TRBD2 for D (6 bases). CDR1 is SGHTA and CDR2 is FQGTGA in the germline V gene. V shed 5 bases and J shed 0 bases, with 11 bases lying between them. This CDR3 has 15 amino acids.